The present T cell receptor beta chain was sequenced within a study of blood T cell repertoires in COVID-19. Across the study: Acute and convalescent COVID-19 samples came from the United States, Italy and Spain.

TCRdb's table, derived via immunoSEQ multiplex PCR, lists solely in-frame clones and lacks some. The sample lists about 90,000 clones, approximately 80% occurring once. The CDR3 totals 14 residues. The germline CDR1 and CDR2 sequences are KGHDR and SFDVKD. V was trimmed by 3 bases and J by 3 bases, leaving 9 bases between them. The TCR comes from a woman aged 80 or over with acute or convalescent COVID-19. This rearrangement joins TRBV24-1 to TRBJ2-3; D remains unclear. The source material was peripheral blood. CDR3 in DNA: TGTGCCACCAGTGATCCTCGACAAACAGATACGCAGTATTTT. Protein sequence: CATSDPRQTDTQYF.